Sequencing of this TCR beta chain was carried out in a study of OX40 agonist ivuxolimab in advanced cancers. Study summary: Ivuxolimab, which patients received intravenously every 2 weeks, was dosed at 0.01 to 10 mg/kg. Study-level points and caveats: The study found that CD8+ T cells averaged more expanded clones than CD4+.

Samples of blood were obtained at baseline, on cycle 4 day 1, and on cycle 7 day 1. V lost 0 bases, J lost 1 base, and 9 bases lay in between. From germline, CDR1 is LGHNA and CDR2 YNFKEQ. The length of the CDR3 is 15 residues. TCRdb's copy holds only in-frame clones and misses some; the assay was immunoSEQ multiplex PCR. This table has approximately 23,000 clones, 70% to 90% appearing once. Turning to this clone: Its antigen is not identified.

The chain employs TRBV4-2 and TRBJ1-1; D uncertain. This receptor was taken from an adult with an advanced solid tumor such as melanoma, head and neck, liver or kidney cancer. This specimen was CD4+ or CD8+ T cells sorted from blood, taken in a trial of the OX40 agonist ivuxolimab. Here the CDR3 reads CASSQEAGQNTEAFF. The CDR3, as DNA: TGTGCCAGCAGCCAAGAAGCAGGCCAGAACACTGAAGCTTTCTTT.